What follows are 18 T cell receptor beta chains derived from one specimen sequenced in a study of memory CD4+ T cells and cytomegalovirus serostatus. Single viable CD3+CD4+CD8-CD45RO+ cells were sorted as the memory CD4+ T cells. TCRdb keeps only in-frame clones here, not all; method: immunoSEQ multiplex PCR. The sample holds tens of thousands of clones, 82% seen once. The sequenced material came from memory CD4+ T cells from blood. The receptors here all came from an adult in good health and CMV-seronegative. Some clones in this sample may be carry-over from other donors' samples.

The chain employs TRBV7-2 and TRBJ2-1, with TRBD1 matching over 7 bases. J lost 6 bases, V lost 3 bases, and 5 bases had no gene match. The CDR3 is made up of 14 amino acids. The germline CDR1 and CDR2 sequences are SGHTA and FQGNSA. CDR3 nucleotide sequence: TGTGCCAGCAGCTTCGTCCAGGGGGTCAATGAGCAGTTCTTC. It yields the protein CASSFVQGVNEQFF.

The rearrangement links TRBV4-2 to TRBJ2-7, with 8 bases identical to TRBD2. The junction had 15 bases not matched to a gene; V was cut back by 3 bases and J by 2 bases. Per germline, CDR1 LGHNA and CDR2 YNFKEQ. The CDR3 spans 18 residues. This CDR3 reads CASSHSSGMSFDPYEQYF. CDR3 DNA sequence: TGTGCCAGCAGCCACAGTAGCGGGATGTCGTTTGATCCCTACGAGCAGTACTTC.

The chain has TRBV25-1 and TRBJ2-1; the D gene is possibly TRBD1 (5 bases). CDR3 length: 13 residues. Looked up from germline, CDR1 is MGHDK and CDR2 is SYGVNS. V lost 5 bases and J lost 8, with 13 bases in between. CDR3 nucleotides: TGTGCCAGCAGTAGGCAGGGTCGGGATGAGCAGTTCTTC. Its translation is CASSRQGRDEQFF.

The rearrangement uses TRBV28 and TRBJ2-7, with D perhaps TRBD2 (5 bases). CDR1 and CDR2 (germline): MDHEN, SYDVKM. The V end lost 5 bases, the J end lost 2 bases, and 13 bases lay between the germline ends. The CDR3 loop spans 14 amino acids. The CDR3 nucleotides read TGTGCCAGCAGTGTGCCCCGGGATCCCTACGAGCAGTACTTC. This encodes CASSVPRDPYEQYF.

In DNA form, the CDR3 reads TGTGCCAGCAGTTTAACCGGGACACCGGGCGAGCAGTACTTC. This sequence encodes CASSLTGTPGEQYF. The chain recombines TRBV28 with TRBJ2-7; D perhaps matches TRBD1 (6 bases). This CDR3 is built from 14 residues. Germline CDR1 and CDR2: MDHEN and SYDVKM. V lost 2 bases and J 6 bases, leaving 14 bases between the germline ends. Full variable domain (remainder filled in from reference TRBV28 and TRBJ2-7): DVKVTQSSRYLVKRTGEKVFLECVQDMDHENMFWYRQDPGLGLRLIYFSYDVKMKEKGDIPEGYSVSREKKERFSLILESASTNQTSMYLCASSLTGTPGEQYFGPGTRLTVT.

The rearrangement links TRBV19 to TRBJ2-1; D remains ambiguous. This CDR3 is built from 11 residues. Deletions cut 5 bases from V and 6 bases from J, with 5 bases between. Germline loops: CDR1 LNHDA, CDR2 SQIVND (reference sequence). The chain's CDR3 is CASSSRNEQFF. DNA for the CDR3: TGTGCCAGTAGTTCCCGCAATGAGCAGTTCTTC.

The rearrangement links TRBV30 to TRBJ2-1; D may be TRBD2 (5 bases). Trimming took 2 bases from V and 4 from J, leaving 9 bases between them. This CDR3 comprises 13 residues. Germline V CDR1 and CDR2: GTSNPN, SVGIG (reference sequence). The CDR3 loop reads CAWSNGNYNEQFF. In nucleotides, the CDR3 is TGTGCCTGGAGTAACGGGAATTACAATGAGCAGTTCTTC.

The V call is TRBV4-3, the J call TRBJ2-3, with a weak D call TRBD2 (6 bases). The germline CDR1 and CDR2 sequences are LGHNA and YSLEER. The V and J ends lost 4 bases and 2 bases respectively, with 19 bases between them. This CDR3 region has 17 residues. The CDR3 DNA reads TGCGCCAGCAGCCGATTATTAGCGGACCCCGACACAGATACGCAGTATTTT. Residues: CASSRLLADPDTDTQYF.

This sequence joins TRBV2 and TRBJ1-4; 7 positions agree with TRBD1. The CDR3 covers 14 residues. Germline CDR1 SNHLY, CDR2 FYNNEI. Trimming removed 6 bases from V and 5 bases from J; junction bases left unmatched: 6. Written as DNA, the CDR3 is TGTGCCAGCAGGATGGACAGGACAAATGAAAAACTGTTTTTT. Translating gives CASRMDRTNEKLFF.

This rearrangement joins TRBV6-6 to TRBJ1-1; D gene uncertain. Germline values: CDR1 MNHNY, CDR2 SVGAGI (reference sequence). CDR3 length: 14 amino acids. Trimming pared 2 bases from V and 2 bases from J, leaving 9 bases between. CDR3 nucleotide sequence: TGTGCCAGCAGTTACGAACAGAAAAACACTGAAGCTTTCTTT. Its translation is CASSYEQKNTEAFF.

This clone was counted once. V usage is TRBV5-1 and J usage is TRBJ2-2; a possible D gene is TRBD1 (6 bases). CDR3 length: 14 amino acids. V gave up 0 bases and J gave up 7 bases, with 10 bases separating them. Germline V gene lookup returns CDR1 SGHRS and CDR2 YFSETQ. CDR3 in DNA: TGCGCCAGCAGCTTGGGACAGGTTGACGGGGAGCTGTTTTTT. This codes for CASSLGQVDGELFF.

The chain has TRBV5-1 and TRBJ1-3, with D hard to call. This CDR3 has 15 amino acids. Germline V gene data show CDR1 as SGHRS and CDR2 as YFSETQ. V lost 0 bases and J 0 bases, leaving 7 bases between the germline ends. The DNA of the CDR3 is TGCGCCAGCAGCTTGGGGGGTAGCTCTGGAAACACCATATATTTT. Its protein is CASSLGGSSGNTIYF.

This clone has just a few counts. J is TRBJ2-7 and V is TRBV6-5, with D unclear. The V gene lost 11 bases and the J gene lost 2 bases, with 10 bases spanning the gap. This CDR3 is built from 11 residues. Germline-derived CDR1 and CDR2 are MNHEY and SVGAGI. CDR3 sequence (DNA): TGTGCCGCCCAGACCGCCTACGAGCAGTACTTC. As protein: CAAQTAYEQYF.

J is TRBJ2-1 and V is TRBV7-9; 10 nucleotides agree with TRBD1. Per the germline V gene, CDR1 is SEHNR and CDR2 is FQNEAQ (reference sequence). J lost 7 bases, V lost 4 bases, and 7 bases had no gene match. This CDR3 region has 15 residues. Written as DNA, the CDR3 is TGTGCCAGCAGCTCCTCCGGGACAGGGGTGAATGAGCAGTTCTTC. This gives the protein CASSSSGTGVNEQFF.

The genes are TRBV19 and TRBJ1-4; a weak D match, TRBD1 (6 bases). The germline V and J ends were trimmed by 6 bases and 7 bases, with 18 bases remaining between them. Germline V gene lookup returns CDR1 LNHDA and CDR2 SQIVND (reference sequence). This CDR3 spans 15 amino acids. CDR3 DNA: TGTGCCAGTAGACCGACCGGGACAACGGGTGAAAAACTGTTTTTT. It specifies CASRPTGTTGEKLFF.

The genes are TRBV5-5 and TRBJ2-6, with D unclear. This CDR3 spans 16 amino acids. The germline V gene has CDR1 SGHKS and CDR2 YYEKEE (reference sequence). V dropped 0 bases and J dropped 0 bases, with 7 bases sitting between them. The CDR3 nucleotides are TGTGCCAGCAGCTTGGAGAATTTCTCTGGGGCCAACGTCCTGACTTTC. It specifies CASSLENFSGANVLTF.

This sequence joins TRBV5-4 and TRBJ1-2, with TRBD1 matching over 8 bases. This CDR3 is built from 15 residues. Germline CDR1 SGHNT, CDR2 YYREEE (reference sequence). V shed 4 bases and J 4 bases; nucleotides not matched to a gene: 9. This chain's CDR3 is CASSPGGTGSYGYTF. CDR3 coding DNA: TGTGCCAGCAGCCCGGGAGGGACAGGCAGCTATGGCTACACCTTC.

The rearrangement links TRBV10-3 to TRBJ2-6; 10 bases line up with TRBD1. This CDR3 region has 16 residues. Germline-derived CDR1 and CDR2 are ENHRY and SYGVKD. The J segment lost 2 bases and the V segment lost 6 bases, leaving 4 bases of the junction unmatched. The CDR3 DNA follows: TGTGCCATCAGCCGAGGACAGGGGGCTGGGGCCAACGTCCTGACTTTC. This gives the protein CAISRGQGAGANVLTF.